The 13 T cell receptor beta chains reported below all come from one sample, sequenced in a study of Ad26.COV2.S vaccination and SARS-CoV-2 variants. Libraries were prepared by immunoSEQ multiplex PCR; TCRdb keeps only in-frame clonotypes and omits some of them. In the table there are 440,000 or so clones, around 92% of which are singletons. Treatment defined: 15 to 20 received Ad26.COV2.S at low or high dose, single or two shots; about 5 received placebo; per-sample allocation not given. Sampling was performed 63 days after the first vaccine or placebo injection. The sequenced sample was peripheral blood, obtained in a trial of Ad26.COV2.S vaccine versus placebo. These receptors all come from a person between 18 and 60 years old who received the Ad26.COV2.S COVID-19 vaccine or a placebo.

The chain uses TRBV4-3 and TRBJ1-2, with 9 positions matching TRBD1. Germline assignment: CDR1 LGHNA and CDR2 YSLEER. J gave up 8 bases and V 3 bases, and 10 bases lay outside the gene matches. The CDR3 sequence is 15 residues long. The chain's CDR3 is CASSQDLWTGAGYTF. The CDR3 region has the DNA TGCGCCAGCAGCCAGGATCTTTGGACAGGGGCAGGCTACACCTTC.

J is TRBJ2-1 and V is TRBV2; 8 bases are shared with TRBD2. The V gene's germline CDR1 is SNHLY and CDR2 FYNNEI. CDR3 length: 15 amino acids. V lost 8 bases, J lost 0 bases, and 6 bases stayed unmatched. Here the CDR3 DNA reads TGTGCCAGCGGCGGGGGGTCGCTCTCCTACAATGAGCAGTTCTTC. This codes for CASGGGSLSYNEQFF.

The chain employs TRBV4-1 and TRBJ2-3, with 11 bases matching TRBD2. Germline values: CDR1 MGHRA, CDR2 YSYEKL. The junction had 7 bases not matched to a gene; V was cut back by 4 bases and J by 1 base. The CDR3 covers 17 residues. CDR3 sequence reads: CASSLRVTSGGTDTQYF. CDR3 DNA: TGCGCCAGCAGCCTAAGGGTGACTAGCGGGGGCACAGATACGCAGTATTTT.

The rearrangement joins TRBV7-2 to TRBJ2-5; 7 bases are shared with TRBD2. Germline V gives CDR1 SGHTA, CDR2 FQGNSA. The CDR3 runs to 14 residues. After removal of 1 base from V and 5 bases from J, the junction contained 4 bases not matched to a gene. CDR3 sequence (DNA): TGTGCCAGCAGCTTAGGGACTAGTCGGGAGACCCAGTACTTC. This translates into CASSLGTSRETQYF.

This clone came up a few times. The chain has TRBV5-1 and TRBJ1-1, with D possibly being TRBD1 (6 bases). The germline V and J ends were trimmed by 2 bases and 1 base, with 9 bases remaining between them. The CDR3 contains 14 residues. Germline V gene lookup returns CDR1 SGHRS and CDR2 YFSETQ. CDR3 sequence reads: CASSLQGSNTEAFF. DNA for the CDR3: TGCGCCAGCAGCTTACAGGGTTCGAACACTGAAGCTTTCTTT.

V usage is TRBV19 and J usage is TRBJ2-3, with 8 nucleotides matching TRBD1. V shed 3 bases, J shed 1 base, and the junction held 12 bases outside the gene matches. CDR3 size: 18 residues. In germline, CDR1 is LNHDA, CDR2 SQIVND (reference sequence). In DNA, the CDR3 is TGTGCCAGTAGTATCTACCCCGGGACAGGATCTGGCACAGATACGCAGTATTTT. Translated, it gives CASSIYPGTGSGTDTQYF.

This sequence joins TRBV19 and TRBJ1-1; TRBD1 is a possible D gene (5 bases). The CDR3 extends over 14 amino acids. Trimming cost V 6 bases and J 1 base, with 12 bases left between them. CDR1 is LNHDA and CDR2 is SQIVND in the germline V gene (reference sequence). The CDR3 DNA reads as TGTGCCAGTAGAGACAGAAGGGGGAACACTGAAGCTTTCTTT. This codes for CASRDRRGNTEAFF.

The table lists this clone with a few counts. The chain has TRBV5-4 and TRBJ2-5; D may be TRBD2 (6 bases). Germline CDR1 reads SGHNT; CDR2 reads YYREEE (reference sequence). V lost 4 bases and J lost 5, with 9 bases in between. The length of the CDR3 is 12 residues. This CDR3 reads CASSRGMETQYF. The DNA for the CDR3 is TGTGCCAGCAGCCGGGGGATGGAGACCCAGTACTTC. Full variable domain (rest looked up from reference TRBV5-4 and TRBJ2-5): ETGVTQSPTHLIKTRGQQVTLRCSSQSGHNTVSWYQQALGQGPQFIFQYYREEENGRGNFPPRFSGLQFPNYSSELNVNALELDDSALYLCASSRGMETQYFGPGTRLLVL.

This clone was picked up many times. The chain uses TRBV27 and TRBJ1-2, with D possibly matching TRBD1 (5 bases). The CDR3 runs to 13 residues. Deletions cut 5 bases from V and 5 bases from J, with 12 bases between. The germline V gene encodes CDR1 MNHEY and CDR2 SMNVEV (reference sequence). For the CDR3, the DNA is TGTGCCAGCAGTCCGCTGTGGGGGTATGGCTACACCTTC. Its protein product is CASSPLWGYGYTF.

V and J are TRBV27 and TRBJ2-7, with TRBD2 as a possible D gene (6 bases). The CDR3 has 14 amino acids. The germline gives CDR1 MNHEY, CDR2 SMNVEV (reference sequence). V was shortened by 4 bases and J by 3 bases, with 13 bases between the two germline ends. CDR3 DNA sequence: TGTGCCAGCAGTTGGGCAGGGAGGAACTACGAGCAGTACTTC. This codes for CASSWAGRNYEQYF.

The rearrangement uses TRBV19 and TRBJ1-1; the D is unclear. The CDR3 contains 14 residues. Germline V gene lookup returns CDR1 LNHDA and CDR2 SQIVND (reference sequence). V was trimmed by 5 bases and J by 0 bases, leaving 10 bases between them. The DNA of the CDR3 is TGTGCCAGTAGTCTACAGCGCATGAACACTGAAGCTTTCTTT. This gives the protein CASSLQRMNTEAFF.

The chain recombines TRBV4-3 with TRBJ2-2; D is undetermined. This CDR3 is built from 13 residues. In germline, CDR1 is LGHNA, CDR2 YSLEER. The V end lost 0 bases, the J end lost 7 bases, and 6 bases lay between the germline ends. The CDR3 DNA sequence: TGCGCCAGCAGCCAAGACTGGGGCGGGGAGCTGTTTTTT. Its translation is CASSQDWGGELFF.

This rearrangement joins TRBV9 to TRBJ2-1; 9 positions agree with TRBD1. CDR3 size: 17 residues. CDR1 is SGDLS, CDR2 YYNGEE, per germline. V gave up 3 bases and J gave up 1 base; unmatched junction bases: 8. The CDR3 spells CASSGYGGTGSYNEQFF. CDR3 coding DNA: TGTGCCAGCAGCGGATACGGCGGGACAGGGTCCTACAATGAGCAGTTCTTC.